Below, one T cell receptor beta chain is given with its context. Trimming left V 1 base short and J 0 bases short, with 9 bases between. The CDR3 has 15 residues. Per the germline V gene, CDR1 is SEHNR and CDR2 is FQNEAQ (reference sequence). The sample comes from a study of cytomegalovirus exposure and HLA in healthy donors. Study overall: Of the donors genotyped, several hundred in all, about 81% fell in the Caucasian-associated ancestry cluster.

PCR primers comprised 60 Vbeta and 13 Jbeta primers. Using immunoSEQ multiplex PCR, the repertoire was profiled, and TCRdb retains in-frame clones only, with some absent. The sample lists fewer than 120,000 clones, 76% occurring once. The V call is TRBV7-9, the J call TRBJ1-2; weak D call: TRBD1 (6 bases). Sequencing used PBMCs. This sequence originates from a man aged 30-40 years in good health and CMV-seropositive. CDR3 protein: CASSLVTGANYGYTF. CDR3 in DNA: TGTGCCAGCAGCTTAGTGACAGGAGCTAACTATGGCTACACCTTC.